These T cell receptor beta chains were read from a single sample in a study of T cell responses to AZD1222 COVID-19 vaccine. Assay: immunoSEQ multiplex PCR; the TCRdb copy retains only in-frame clones and omits some. The sample has 120,000 to 150,000 clones, about 90% seen once. This sample comprised peripheral blood, obtained on day 0 of AZD1222 vaccination. The receptors stem from an adult in good health. Both conserved end residues are part of each CDR3. The D gene is left open where the match is weak. The size of a clone is reported for some rows only, either as once, few or many, or as a class for expanded clones.

clone_size,j_call,d_call,v_call,cdr3_aa,cdr3_nt
few,TRBJ2-2,.,TRBV4-1,CASSSPRRGGELFF,TGCGCCAGCAGCTCCCCTAGGAGGGGCGGGGAGCTGTTTTTT
.,TRBJ2-5,.,TRBV6-5,CASSKPEREETQYF,TGTGCCAGCAGTAAGCCTGAGCGGGAAGAGACCCAGTACTTC
.,TRBJ2-2,.,TRBV6-5,CASIRRHTGELFF,TGTGCCAGCATTCGGAGACACACCGGGGAGCTGTTTTTT
.,TRBJ1-4,.,TRBV5-4,CAASPDRGEKLFF,TGTGCCGCGTCCCCCGACAGAGGTGAAAAACTGTTTTTT
.,TRBJ1-2,.,TRBV15,CATSRPFNYGYTF,TGTGCCACCAGCAGACCATTCAACTATGGCTACACCTTC
.,TRBJ2-7,.,TRBV18,CASSPQGTFYEQYF,TGTGCCAGCTCACCACAGGGGACATTCTACGAGCAGTACTTC
.,TRBJ1-1,.,TRBV19,CASRQGHTEAFF,TGTGCCAGTAGGCAGGGGCACACTGAAGCTTTCTTT
.,TRBJ1-1,.,TRBV4-1,CASSQGVGFMNTEAFF,TGCGCCAGCAGCCAAGGGGTTGGGTTCATGAACACTGAAGCTTTCTTT
.,TRBJ1-2,.,TRBV5-1,CASRFTSYGYTF,TGCGCCAGCAGGTTTACTTCCTATGGCTACACCTTC
.,TRBJ1-2,.,TRBV6-4,CASSPNPGIPHGYTF,TGTGCCAGCAGTCCTAACCCTGGAATCCCGCATGGCTACACCTTC
.,TRBJ2-1,TRBD2,TRBV7-9,CASSPQERGLLF,TGTGCCAGCAGCCCTCAGGAGCGGGGTCTACTCTTC
once,TRBJ2-7,TRBD2,TRBV6-2/TRBV6-3,CASSPWGESGRPQEQYF,TGTGCCAGCAGCCCTTGGGGTGAAAGCGGGAGGCCCCAGGAGCAGTACTTC
few,TRBJ1-6,.,TRBV4-2,CASSQAPGSGHSPLHF,TGTGCCAGCAGCCAAGCCCCAGGGAGTGGGCATTCACCCCTCCACTTT
.,TRBJ2-2,.,TRBV7-6,CASSLNRVLSGELFF,TGTGCCAGCAGCTTGAACAGGGTACTTTCCGGGGAGCTGTTTTTT
.,TRBJ1-2,.,TRBV4-2,CASSQEGGYTF,TGTGCCAGCAGCCAAGAAGGGGGCTACACCTTC
.,TRBJ2-3,TRBD1,TRBV6-4,CASQQGPTSDTQYF,TGTGCCAGCCAACAGGGGCCCACCTCGGATACGCAGTATTTT
.,TRBJ1-1,.,TRBV28,CASSLQGNTEAFF,TGTGCCAGCAGTTTACAGGGGAACACTGAAGCTTTCTTT
.,TRBJ2-1,.,TRBV5-8,CASSLQNGNNEQFF,TGTGCCAGCAGCTTACAGAACGGGAATAATGAGCAGTTCTTC
.,TRBJ2-5,TRBD2,TRBV9,CASSSQLGLAADQETQYF,TGTGCCAGCAGCTCACAGTTGGGACTAGCGGCCGACCAAGAGACCCAGTACTTC
.,TRBJ1-6,.,TRBV5-6,CASSLRVGFDSPLHF,TGTGCCAGCAGCTTGAGGGTCGGGTTTGATTCACCCCTCCACTTT
.,TRBJ2-7,TRBD2,TRBV7-2,CASSQGLAGVEQYF,TGTGCCAGCAGCCAAGGGCTAGCGGGGGTCGAGCAGTACTTC
.,TRBJ1-6,.,TRBV11-2,CASRGLRTRGSPLHF,TGTGCCAGCCGGGGGTTGCGGACTAGAGGGTCACCCCTCCACTTT
.,TRBJ2-1,.,TRBV9,CASSANPGARNEQFF,TGTGCCAGCAGCGCCAACCCAGGGGCCAGGAATGAGCAGTTCTTC
.,TRBJ1-3,.,TRBV6-6,CASSSFIAGMGNTIYF,TGTGCCAGCAGTTCTTTCATTGCGGGTATGGGAAATACCATATATTTT
.,TRBJ1-2,TRBD1,TRBV5-1,CASSSFGTGSNYGYTF,TGCGCCAGCAGCTCCTTCGGGACAGGGAGTAACTATGGCTACACCTTC
.,TRBJ2-7,.,TRBV14,CASSLRKGNEQYF,TGTGCCAGCAGCTTACGGAAGGGTAACGAGCAGTACTTC
.,TRBJ1-6,.,TRBV2,CASSETGTRQRGNSPLHF,TGTGCCAGCAGTGAAACCGGGACCAGACAGAGAGGAAATTCACCCCTCCACTTT
.,TRBJ1-1,TRBD1,TRBV4-2,CASNLGGANTEAFF,TGTGCCAGCAACCTAGGGGGCGCGAACACTGAAGCTTTCTTT
.,TRBJ1-1,.,TRBV6-5,CATTDSMNTEAFF,TGTGCCACCACGGACAGCATGAACACTGAAGCTTTCTTT
once,TRBJ2-2,.,TRBV5-5,CASSLSWVDTGELFF,TGTGCCAGCAGCCTCAGCTGGGTAGATACCGGGGAGCTGTTTTTT
.,TRBJ1-4,.,TRBV18,CASTRGTHEKLFF,TGTGCCAGCACCCGCGGGACCCATGAAAAACTGTTTTTT
.,TRBJ2-1,.,TRBV6-5,CASHRGPYNEQFF,TGTGCCAGCCACCGGGGGCCGTACAATGAGCAGTTCTTC
.,TRBJ1-2,.,TRBV5-1,CASSLSRYYGYTF,TGCGCCAGCAGCTTATCAAGATACTATGGCTACACCTTC
.,TRBJ2-1,TRBD2,TRBV2,CASGIAGESEQFF,TGTGCCAGCGGGATAGCGGGGGAAAGCGAGCAGTTCTTC
.,TRBJ2-1,.,TRBV28,CASSLLYNEQFF,TGTGCCAGCAGTTTACTCTACAATGAGCAGTTCTTC
.,TRBJ2-6,.,TRBV7-9,CASSPQGSGANVLTF,TGTGCCAGCAGCCCACAGGGCTCTGGGGCCAACGTCCTGACTTTC